This TCR beta chain was found in a study of PD-1 blockade in classical Hodgkin lymphoma. The CDR3 runs to 12 residues. Germline V gene lookup returns CDR1 LNHDA and CDR2 SQIVND (reference sequence). Trimming cost V 5 bases and J 4 bases, with 8 bases left between them. All trial patients relapsed after autologous stem cell transplantation. Complete response, partial response or progressive disease constituted the best response categories observed. As regards this clone: Its specificity is not known.

General study points: Repertoires differed for reasons still undefined, possibly disease activity or prior therapy. Exclusion was the outcome for patients who began nivolumab under 1 year after ASCT.

Using immunoSEQ multiplex PCR, the repertoire was profiled, and TCRdb retains in-frame clones only, with some absent. The profile shows more than 11,000 clones, more than 75% of them singletons. This rearrangement joins TRBV19 to TRBJ1-1; D unclear. This TCR was sampled from a human donor with classical Hodgkin lymphoma. Material: peripheral blood mononuclear cells (PBMCs), obtained at baseline. The CDR3 region is CASSRTRTEAFF. The CDR3 DNA reads as TGTGCCAGTAGTCGGACGCGCACTGAAGCTTTCTTT. The full variable domain, in which reference TRBV19 and TRBJ1-1 provide the parts outside the CDR3, is DGGITQSPKYLFRKEGQNVTLSCEQNLNHDAMYWYRQDPGQGLRLIYYSQIVNDFQKGDIAEGYSVSREKKESFPLTVTSAQKNPTAFYLCASSRTRTEAFFGQGTRLTVV.